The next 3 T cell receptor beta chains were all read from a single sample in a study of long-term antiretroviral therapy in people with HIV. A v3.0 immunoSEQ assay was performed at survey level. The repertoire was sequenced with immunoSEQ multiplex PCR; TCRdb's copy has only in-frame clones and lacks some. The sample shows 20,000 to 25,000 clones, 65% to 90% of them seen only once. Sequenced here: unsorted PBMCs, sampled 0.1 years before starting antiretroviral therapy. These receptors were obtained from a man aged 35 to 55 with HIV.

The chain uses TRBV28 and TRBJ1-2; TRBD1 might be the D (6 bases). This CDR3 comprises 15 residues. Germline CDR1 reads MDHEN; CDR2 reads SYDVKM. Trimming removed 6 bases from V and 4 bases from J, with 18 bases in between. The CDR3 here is CASSYGGGEGYGYTF. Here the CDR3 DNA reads TGTGCCAGCAGCTATGGGGGGGGCGAAGGCTATGGCTACACCTTC.

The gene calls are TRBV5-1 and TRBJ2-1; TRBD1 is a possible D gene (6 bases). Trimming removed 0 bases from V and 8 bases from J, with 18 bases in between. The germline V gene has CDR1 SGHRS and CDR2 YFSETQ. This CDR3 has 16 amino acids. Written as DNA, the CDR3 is TGCGCCAGCAGCTTGGGTATAGGGGGTGAGGGCGATGAGCAGTTCTTC. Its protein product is CASSLGIGGEGDEQFF.

CDR3 sequence reads: CASSLAYGSSGNTIYF. CDR3 coding DNA: TGTGCCAGCAGCTTAGCGTACGGCAGCTCTGGAAACACCATATATTTT. The chain is built from TRBV7-2 and TRBJ1-3; D call uncertain. V was clipped by 0 bases and J by 0 bases, with 9 bases between them. Germline V gene data show CDR1 as SGHTA and CDR2 as FQGNSA. This CDR3 region has 16 residues.